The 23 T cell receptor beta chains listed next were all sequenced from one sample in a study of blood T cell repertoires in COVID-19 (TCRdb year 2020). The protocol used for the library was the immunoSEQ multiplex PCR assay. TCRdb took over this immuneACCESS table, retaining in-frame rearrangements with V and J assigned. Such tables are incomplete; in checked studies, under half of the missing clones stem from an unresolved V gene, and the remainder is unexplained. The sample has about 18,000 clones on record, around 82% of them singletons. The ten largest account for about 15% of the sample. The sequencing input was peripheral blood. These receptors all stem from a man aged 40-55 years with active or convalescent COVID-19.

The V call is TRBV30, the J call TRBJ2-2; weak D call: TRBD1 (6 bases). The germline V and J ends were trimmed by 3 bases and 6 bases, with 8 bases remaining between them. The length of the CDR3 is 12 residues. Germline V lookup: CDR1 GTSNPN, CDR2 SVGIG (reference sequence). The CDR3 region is CAWSRGAGELFF. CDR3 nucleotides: TGTGCCTGGAGCAGGGGCGCCGGGGAGCTGTTTTTT. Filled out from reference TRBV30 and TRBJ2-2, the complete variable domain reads SQTIHQWPATLVQPVGSPLSLECTVEGTSNPNLYWYRQAAGRGLQLLFYSVGIGQISSEVPQNLSASRPQDRQFILSSKKLLLSDSGFYLCAWSRGAGELFFGEGSRLTVL.

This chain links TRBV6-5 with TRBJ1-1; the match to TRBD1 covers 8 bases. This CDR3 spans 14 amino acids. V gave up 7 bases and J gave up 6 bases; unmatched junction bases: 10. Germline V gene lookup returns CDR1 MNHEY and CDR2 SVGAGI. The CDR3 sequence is CASKSRTGYPEAFF. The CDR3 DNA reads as TGTGCCAGCAAATCCAGGACAGGGTACCCTGAAGCTTTCTTT.

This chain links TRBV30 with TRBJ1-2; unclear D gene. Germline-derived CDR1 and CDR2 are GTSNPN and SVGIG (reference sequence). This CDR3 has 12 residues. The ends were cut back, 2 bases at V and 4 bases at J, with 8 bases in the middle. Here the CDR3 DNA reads TGTGCCTGGAGTCCCAGGATCTATGGCTACACCTTC. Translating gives CAWSPRIYGYTF. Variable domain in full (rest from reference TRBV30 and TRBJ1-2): SQTIHQWPATLVQPVGSPLSLECTVEGTSNPNLYWYRQAAGRGLQLLFYSVGIGQISSEVPQNLSASRPQDRQFILSSKKLLLSDSGFYLCAWSPRIYGYTFGSGTRLTVV.

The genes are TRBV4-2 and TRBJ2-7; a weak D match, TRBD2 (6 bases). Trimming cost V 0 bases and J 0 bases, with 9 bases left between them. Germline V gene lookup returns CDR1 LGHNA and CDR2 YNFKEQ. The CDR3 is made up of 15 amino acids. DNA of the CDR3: TGTGCCAGCAGCCAAGAGGCGGGGACCTCCTACGAGCAGTACTTC. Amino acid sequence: CASSQEAGTSYEQYF.

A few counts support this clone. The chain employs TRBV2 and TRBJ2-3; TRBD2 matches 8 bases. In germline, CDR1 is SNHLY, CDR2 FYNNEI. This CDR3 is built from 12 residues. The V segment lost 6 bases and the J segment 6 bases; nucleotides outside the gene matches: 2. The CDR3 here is CASRTGGDTQYF. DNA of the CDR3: TGTGCCAGCAGGACGGGGGGGGATACGCAGTATTTT.

The CDR3: CSAPGQSNMNTEAFF. The CDR3 DNA is TGCAGCGCTCCGGGACAGTCGAACATGAACACTGAAGCTTTCTTT. V usage is TRBV29-1 and J usage is TRBJ1-1, with 7 positions matching TRBD1. J gave up 0 bases and V 7 bases, and 11 bases lay outside the gene matches. Looked up from germline, CDR1 is SQVTM and CDR2 is ANQGSEA. The CDR3 length is 15 residues.

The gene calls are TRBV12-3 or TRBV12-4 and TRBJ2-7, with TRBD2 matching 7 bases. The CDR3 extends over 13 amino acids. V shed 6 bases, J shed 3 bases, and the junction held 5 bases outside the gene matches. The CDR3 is CASRLSGGYEQYF. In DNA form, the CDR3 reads TGTGCCAGCAGACTCTCGGGGGGCTACGAGCAGTACTTC.

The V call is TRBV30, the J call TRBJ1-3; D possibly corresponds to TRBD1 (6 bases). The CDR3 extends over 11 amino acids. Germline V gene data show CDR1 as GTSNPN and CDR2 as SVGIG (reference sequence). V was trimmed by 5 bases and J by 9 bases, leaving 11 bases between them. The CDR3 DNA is TGTGCCTGGGTACAGGGAGCCACCATATATTTT. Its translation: CAWVQGATIYF.

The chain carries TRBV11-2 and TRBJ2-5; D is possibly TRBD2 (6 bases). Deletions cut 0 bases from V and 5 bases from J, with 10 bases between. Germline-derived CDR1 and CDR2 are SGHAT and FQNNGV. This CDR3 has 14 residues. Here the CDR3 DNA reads TGTGCCAGCAGCTTAGACCCGGGGGTGGAGACCCAGTACTTC. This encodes CASSLDPGVETQYF.

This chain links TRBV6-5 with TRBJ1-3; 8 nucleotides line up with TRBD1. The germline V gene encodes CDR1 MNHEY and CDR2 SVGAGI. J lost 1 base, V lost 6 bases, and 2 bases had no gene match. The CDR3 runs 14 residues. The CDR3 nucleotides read TGTGCCAGCAGACGACAGGGGTCTGGAAACACCATATATTTT. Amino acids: CASRRQGSGNTIYF.

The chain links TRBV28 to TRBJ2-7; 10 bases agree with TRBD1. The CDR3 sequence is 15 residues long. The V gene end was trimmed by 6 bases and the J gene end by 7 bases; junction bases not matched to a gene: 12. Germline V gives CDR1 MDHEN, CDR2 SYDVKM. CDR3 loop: CASSLPYGTGVEQYF. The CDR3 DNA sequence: TGTGCCAGCAGCTTGCCGTATGGGACAGGGGTTGAGCAGTACTTC.

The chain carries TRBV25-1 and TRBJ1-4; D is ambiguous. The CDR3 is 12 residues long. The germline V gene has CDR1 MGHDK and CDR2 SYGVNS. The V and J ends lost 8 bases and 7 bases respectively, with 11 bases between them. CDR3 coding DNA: TGTGCCAGCCAACAGTATAGTGAAAAACTGTTTTTT. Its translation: CASQQYSEKLFF. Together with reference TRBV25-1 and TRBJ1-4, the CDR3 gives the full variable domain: EADIYQTPRYLVIGTGKKITLECSQTMGHDKMYWYQQDPGMELHLIHYSYGVNSTEKGDLSSESTVSRIRTEHFPLTLESARPSHTSQYLCASQQYSEKLFFGSGTQLSVL.

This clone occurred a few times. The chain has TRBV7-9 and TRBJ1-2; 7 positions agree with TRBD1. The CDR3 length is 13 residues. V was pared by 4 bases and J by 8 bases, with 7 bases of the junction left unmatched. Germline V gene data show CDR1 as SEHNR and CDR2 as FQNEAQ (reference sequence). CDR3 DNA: TGTGCCAGCAGCTCAGACAGGGATTGGGGCTACACCTTC. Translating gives CASSSDRDWGYTF.

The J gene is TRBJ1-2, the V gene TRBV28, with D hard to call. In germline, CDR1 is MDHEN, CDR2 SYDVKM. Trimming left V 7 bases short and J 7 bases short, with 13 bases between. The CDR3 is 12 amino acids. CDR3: CASIKNGVGYTF. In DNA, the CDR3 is TGTGCCAGCATTAAGAACGGGGTTGGCTACACCTTC.

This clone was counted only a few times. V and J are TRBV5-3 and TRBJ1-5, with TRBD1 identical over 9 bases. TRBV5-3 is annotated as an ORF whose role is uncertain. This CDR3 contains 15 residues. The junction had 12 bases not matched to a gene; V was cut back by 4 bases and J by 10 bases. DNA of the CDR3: TGTGCCAGAAGCCACCCACAGGGGGCAGGGGAACCCCAGCATTTT. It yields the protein CARSHPQGAGEPQHF.

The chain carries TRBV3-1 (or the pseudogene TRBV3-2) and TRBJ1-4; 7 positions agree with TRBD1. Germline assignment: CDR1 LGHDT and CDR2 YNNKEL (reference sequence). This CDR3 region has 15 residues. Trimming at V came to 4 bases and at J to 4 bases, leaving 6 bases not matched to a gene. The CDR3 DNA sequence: TGTGCCAGCAGCCCGGCAGGGGGGTATAATGAAAAACTGTTTTTT. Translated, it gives CASSPAGGYNEKLFF.

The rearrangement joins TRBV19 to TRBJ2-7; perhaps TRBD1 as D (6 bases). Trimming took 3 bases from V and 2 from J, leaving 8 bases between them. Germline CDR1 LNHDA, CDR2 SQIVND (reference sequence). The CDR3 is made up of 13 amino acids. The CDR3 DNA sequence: TGTGCCAGTAGTATCCAGGGGACCTACGAGCAGTACTTC. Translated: CASSIQGTYEQYF.

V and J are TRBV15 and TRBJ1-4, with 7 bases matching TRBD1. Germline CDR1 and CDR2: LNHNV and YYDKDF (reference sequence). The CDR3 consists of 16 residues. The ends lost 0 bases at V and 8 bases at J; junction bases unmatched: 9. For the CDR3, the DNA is TGTGCCACCAGCAGAGATCGGGGCAGGGACAGAGAAAAACTGTTTTTT. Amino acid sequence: CATSRDRGRDREKLFF.

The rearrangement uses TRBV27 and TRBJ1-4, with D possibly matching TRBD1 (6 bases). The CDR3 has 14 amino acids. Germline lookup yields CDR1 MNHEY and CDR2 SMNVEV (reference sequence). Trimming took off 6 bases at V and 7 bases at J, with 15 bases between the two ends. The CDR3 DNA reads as TGTGCCAGCAGCCCGGGGGGGGGCCCTGAAAAACTGTTTTTT. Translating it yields CASSPGGGPEKLFF.

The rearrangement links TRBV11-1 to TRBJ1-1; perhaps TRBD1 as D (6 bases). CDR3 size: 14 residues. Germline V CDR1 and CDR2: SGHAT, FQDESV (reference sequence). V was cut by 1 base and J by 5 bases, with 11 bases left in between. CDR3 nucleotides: TGTGCCAGCAGCTTAGACAGGGTGCGGACTGAAGCTTTCTTT. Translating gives CASSLDRVRTEAFF.

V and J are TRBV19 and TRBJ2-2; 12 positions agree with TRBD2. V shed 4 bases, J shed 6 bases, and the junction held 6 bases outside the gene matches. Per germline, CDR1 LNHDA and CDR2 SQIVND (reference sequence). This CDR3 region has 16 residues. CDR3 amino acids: CASSTRLAGDAGELFF. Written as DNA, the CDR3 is TGTGCCAGTAGTACCCGACTAGCGGGGGATGCCGGGGAGCTGTTTTTT.

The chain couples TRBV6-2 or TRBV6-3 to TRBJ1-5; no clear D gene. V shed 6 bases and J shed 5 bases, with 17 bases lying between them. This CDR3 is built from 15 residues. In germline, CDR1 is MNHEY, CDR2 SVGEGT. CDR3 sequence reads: CASSLGPEGHQPQHF. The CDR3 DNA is TGTGCCAGCAGCCTAGGGCCCGAGGGCCATCAGCCCCAGCATTTT.

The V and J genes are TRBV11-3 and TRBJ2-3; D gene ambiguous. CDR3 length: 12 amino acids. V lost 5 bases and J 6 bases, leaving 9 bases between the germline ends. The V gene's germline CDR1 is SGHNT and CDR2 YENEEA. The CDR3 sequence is CASSRTGDTQYF. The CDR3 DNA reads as TGTGCCAGCAGCCGTACGGGTGATACGCAGTATTTT.